The 9 T cell receptor beta chains below come from one sample, sequenced in a study of metastatic and nonmetastatic thyroid tumors. Until they underwent thyroid surgery, no patient had received any treatment. Using MiXCR, TCRdb re-called clones from the PCR reads. The data show roughly 72,000 clones, with 18% seen just once and roughly 13% held by the top ten. Sequencing was performed on blood. The receptors stem from a female donor with papillary thyroid cancer or a benign thyroid nodule (not recorded which). Some clones in this sample may be carry-over from other donors' samples.

This chain joins TRBV7-8 and TRBJ2-7; 7 bases line up with TRBD2. V was clipped by 1 base and J by 2 bases; unmatched bases: 5. There are 15 residues in the CDR3. Germline CDR1 SGHVS, CDR2 FQNEAQ. Here the CDR3 DNA reads TGTGCCAGCAGCTTAGAATTAGCGGGCACCTACGAGCAGTACTTC. It translates to CASSLELAGTYEQYF.

The table lists this clone with many counts. The chain recombines TRBV5-1 with TRBJ2-2; 11 positions agree with TRBD2. This CDR3 has 15 amino acids. With 5 bases clipped from V and 4 bases from J, the junction kept 4 bases outside the gene matches. CDR1 and CDR2 from the germline V gene are SGHRS and YFSETQ. CDR3 in amino acids: CASRRLAGGTGELFF. The DNA for the CDR3 is TGCGCCAGCAGGCGCCTAGCGGGAGGCACCGGGGAGCTGTTTTTT.

This clone was counted many times. The chain recombines TRBV20-1 with TRBJ2-3; 9 nucleotides line up with TRBD1. After removal of 1 base from V and 2 bases from J, the junction contained 4 bases not matched to a gene. Germline-derived CDR1 and CDR2 are DFQATT and SNEGSKA (reference sequence). This CDR3 region has 15 residues. In DNA, the CDR3 is TGCAGTGCTAGAGCCGGGACAGGGACCACAGATACGCAGTATTTT. As protein: CSARAGTGTTDTQYF.

This chain uses TRBV5-1 with TRBJ2-6; 7 nucleotides agree with TRBD1. The CDR3 spans 16 residues. Germline values: CDR1 SGHRS, CDR2 YFSETQ. With V trimmed by 3 bases and J by 0 bases, 3 bases remained unmatched. The CDR3 here is CASSSTGTSGANVLTF. The DNA for the CDR3 is TGCGCCAGCAGCTCGACAGGGACCTCTGGGGCCAACGTCCTGACTTTC.

As to this clone: A single base separates this from a much larger clone, so it may be a read error. In DNA form, the CDR3 reads TGTGCCAGCAGCTGGGGGACTAGCTACGAGCAGTACTTC. It yields the protein CASSWGTSYEQYF. The rearrangement links TRBV11-3 to TRBJ2-7, with TRBD2 identical over 8 bases. Germline loops: CDR1 SGHNT, CDR2 YENEEA. V was clipped by 4 bases and J by 3 bases; unmatched bases: 2. CDR3 length: 13 residues.

This clone was recorded many times. The chain uses TRBV28 and TRBJ1-2, with D perhaps matching TRBD1 (5 bases). Between the trimmed V and J ends, which lost 2 bases and 1 base, there was a span of 8 bases. CDR3 size: 14 residues. Germline assignment: CDR1 MDHEN and CDR2 SYDVKM. The CDR3 sequence: CASSLVGGNYGYTF. In DNA form, the CDR3 reads TGTGCCAGCAGTTTAGTGGGGGGTAACTATGGCTACACCTTC.

V and J are TRBV9 and TRBJ2-1; a possible D gene is TRBD1 (6 bases). V lost 0 bases and J lost 0, with 7 bases in between. CDR1 is SGDLS, CDR2 YYNGEE, per germline. The CDR3 contains 15 residues. The CDR3 DNA reads as TGTGCCAGCAGCGTAGGACAGGACTCCTACAATGAGCAGTTCTTC. Amino acid sequence: CASSVGQDSYNEQFF.

This clone was seen many times. This chain joins TRBV27 and TRBJ2-7; 8 nucleotides line up with TRBD1. After removal of 4 bases from V and 4 bases from J, the junction contained 6 bases not matched to a gene. There are 14 residues in the CDR3. The germline gives CDR1 MNHEY, CDR2 SMNVEV (reference sequence). CDR3: CASSYRGNSYEQYF. CDR3 nucleotides: TGTGCCAGCAGTTACAGGGGGAACAGTTACGAGCAGTACTTC.

Here the CDR3 DNA reads TGTGCCAGCAGCCTCAGTGCTAGCGGGATTCTGGGGAAAGATACGCAGTATTTT. Translating gives CASSLSASGILGKDTQYF. The chain employs TRBV3-1 and TRBJ2-3; 9 bases line up with TRBD2. CDR1 and CDR2 (germline): LGHDT, YNNKEL (reference sequence). This CDR3 contains 18 residues. With V trimmed by 4 bases and J by 5 bases, 16 bases remained unmatched.